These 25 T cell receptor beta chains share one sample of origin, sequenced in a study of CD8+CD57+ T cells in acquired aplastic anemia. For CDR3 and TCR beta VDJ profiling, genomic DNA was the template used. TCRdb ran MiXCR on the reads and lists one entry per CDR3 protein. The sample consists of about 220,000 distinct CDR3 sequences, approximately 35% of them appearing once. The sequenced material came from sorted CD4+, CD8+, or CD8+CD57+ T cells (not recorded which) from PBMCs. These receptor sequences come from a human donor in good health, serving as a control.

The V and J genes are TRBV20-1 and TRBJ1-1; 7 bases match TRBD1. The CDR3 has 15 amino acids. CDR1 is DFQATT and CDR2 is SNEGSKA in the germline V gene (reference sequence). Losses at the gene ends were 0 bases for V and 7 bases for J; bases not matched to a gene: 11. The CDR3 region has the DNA TGCAGTGCTAGAGACCGGGACAGCTCCCTTCATGAAGCTTTCTTT. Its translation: CSARDRDSSLHEAFF.

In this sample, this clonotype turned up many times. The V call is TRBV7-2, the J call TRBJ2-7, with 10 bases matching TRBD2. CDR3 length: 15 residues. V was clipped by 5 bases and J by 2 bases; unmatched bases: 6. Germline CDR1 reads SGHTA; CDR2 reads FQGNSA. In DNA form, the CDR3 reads TGTGCCAGCAGCCCCACTAGCGGGGCGGCCTACGAGCAGTACTTC. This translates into CASSPTSGAAYEQYF.

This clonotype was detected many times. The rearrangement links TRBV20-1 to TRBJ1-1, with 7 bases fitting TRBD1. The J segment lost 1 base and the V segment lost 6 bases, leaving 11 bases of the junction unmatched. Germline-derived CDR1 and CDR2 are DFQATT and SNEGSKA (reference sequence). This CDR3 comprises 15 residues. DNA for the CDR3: TGCAGTGCCGTCCCCTTACAGGGGCCGAACACTGAAGCTTTCTTT. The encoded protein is CSAVPLQGPNTEAFF.

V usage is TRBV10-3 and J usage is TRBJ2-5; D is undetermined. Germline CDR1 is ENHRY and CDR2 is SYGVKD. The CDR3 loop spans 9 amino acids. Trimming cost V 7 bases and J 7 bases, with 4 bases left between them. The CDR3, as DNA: TGTGCCATCACTGGGACCCAGTACTTC. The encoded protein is CAITGTQYF.

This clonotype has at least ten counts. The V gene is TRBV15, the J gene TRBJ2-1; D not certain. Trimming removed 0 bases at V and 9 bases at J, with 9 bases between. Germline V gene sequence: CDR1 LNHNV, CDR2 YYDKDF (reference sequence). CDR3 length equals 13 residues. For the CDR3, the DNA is TGTGCCACCAGCAGAGATGTCACCGGTGAGCAGTTCTTC. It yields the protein CATSRDVTGEQFF.

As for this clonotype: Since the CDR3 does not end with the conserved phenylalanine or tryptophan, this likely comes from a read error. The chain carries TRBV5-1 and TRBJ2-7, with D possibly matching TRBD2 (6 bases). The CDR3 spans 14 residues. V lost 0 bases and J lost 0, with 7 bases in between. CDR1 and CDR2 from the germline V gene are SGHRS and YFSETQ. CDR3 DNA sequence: TGCGCCAGCAGCTTGGCGGGGGTCTCCTACGAGCAGTACCTC. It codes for CASSLAGVSYEQYL.

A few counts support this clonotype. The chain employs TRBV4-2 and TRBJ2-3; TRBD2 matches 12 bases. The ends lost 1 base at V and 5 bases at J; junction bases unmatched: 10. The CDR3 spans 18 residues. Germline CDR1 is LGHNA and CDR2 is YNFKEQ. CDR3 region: CASSQAVASGRARDTQYF. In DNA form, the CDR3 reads TGTGCCAGCAGCCAAGCGGTGGCTAGCGGGAGGGCGAGAGATACGCAGTATTTT.

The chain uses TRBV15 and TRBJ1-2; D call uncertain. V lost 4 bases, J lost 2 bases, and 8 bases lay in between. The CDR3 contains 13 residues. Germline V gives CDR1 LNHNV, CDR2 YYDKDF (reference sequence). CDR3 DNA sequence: TGTGCCACCAGCACGGGCAGCAACTATGGCTACACCTTC. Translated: CATSTGSNYGYTF.

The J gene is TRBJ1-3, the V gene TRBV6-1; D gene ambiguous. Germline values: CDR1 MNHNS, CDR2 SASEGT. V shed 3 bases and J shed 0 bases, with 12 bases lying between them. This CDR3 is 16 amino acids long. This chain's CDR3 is CASSDTFAFSGNTIYF. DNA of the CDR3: TGTGCCAGCAGTGACACATTTGCCTTCTCTGGAAACACCATATATTTT.

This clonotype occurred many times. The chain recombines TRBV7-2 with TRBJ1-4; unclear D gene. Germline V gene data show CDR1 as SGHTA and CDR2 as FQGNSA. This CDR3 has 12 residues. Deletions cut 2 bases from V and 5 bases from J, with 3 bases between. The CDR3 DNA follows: TGTGCCAGCAGCTTACCAAATGAAAAACTGTTTTTT. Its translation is CASSLPNEKLFF. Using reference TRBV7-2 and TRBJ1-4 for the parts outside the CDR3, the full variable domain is GAGVSQSPSNKVTEKGKDVELRCDPISGHTALYWYRQSLGQGLEFLIYFQGNSAPDKSGLPSDRFSAERTGGSVSTLTIQRTQQEDSAVYLCASSLPNEKLFFGSGTQLSVL.

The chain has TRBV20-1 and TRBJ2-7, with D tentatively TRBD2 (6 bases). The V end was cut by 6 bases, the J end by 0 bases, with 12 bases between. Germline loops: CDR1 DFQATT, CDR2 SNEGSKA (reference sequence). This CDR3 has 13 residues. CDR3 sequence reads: CSAPGESSYEQYF. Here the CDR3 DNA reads TGCAGTGCCCCGGGGGAGAGCTCCTACGAGCAGTACTTC.

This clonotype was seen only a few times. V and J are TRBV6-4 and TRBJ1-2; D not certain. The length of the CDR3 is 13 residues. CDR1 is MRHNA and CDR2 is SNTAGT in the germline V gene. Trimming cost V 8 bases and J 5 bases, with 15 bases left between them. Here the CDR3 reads CASSAGSLYGYTF. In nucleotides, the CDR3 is TGTGCCAGCTCAGCGGGGAGCCTGTATGGCTACACCTTC.

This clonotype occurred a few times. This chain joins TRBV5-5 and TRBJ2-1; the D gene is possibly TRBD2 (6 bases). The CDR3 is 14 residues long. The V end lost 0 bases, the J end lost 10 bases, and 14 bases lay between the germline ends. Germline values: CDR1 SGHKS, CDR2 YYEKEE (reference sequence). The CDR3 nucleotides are TGTGCCAGCAGCTTGGGGGGCGGGACTGGAGAGCAGTTCTTC. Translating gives CASSLGGGTGEQFF.

The CDR3 is CASSFEAGVGEKLFF. The CDR3 DNA is TGTGCCAGCAGCTTCGAAGCAGGGGTTGGGGAAAAACTGTTTTTT. This chain joins TRBV5-4 and TRBJ1-4; D is possibly TRBD1 (6 bases). Trimming left V 2 bases short and J 8 bases short, with 16 bases between. CDR3 length: 15 amino acids. The germline V gene has CDR1 SGHNT and CDR2 YYREEE (reference sequence).

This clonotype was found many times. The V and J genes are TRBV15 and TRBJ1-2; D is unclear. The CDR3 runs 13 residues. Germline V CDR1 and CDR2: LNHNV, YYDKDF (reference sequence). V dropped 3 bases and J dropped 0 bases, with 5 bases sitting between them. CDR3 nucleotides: TGTGCCACCAGCAGTCCAACTAACTATGGCTACACCTTC. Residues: CATSSPTNYGYTF.

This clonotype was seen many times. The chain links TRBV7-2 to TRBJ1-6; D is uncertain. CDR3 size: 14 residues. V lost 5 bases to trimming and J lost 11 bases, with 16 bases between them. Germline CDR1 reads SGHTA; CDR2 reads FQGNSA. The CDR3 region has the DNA TGTGCCAGCAGCCCGAGGTCGGGAAATCCACCCCTCCACTTT. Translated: CASSPRSGNPPLHF.

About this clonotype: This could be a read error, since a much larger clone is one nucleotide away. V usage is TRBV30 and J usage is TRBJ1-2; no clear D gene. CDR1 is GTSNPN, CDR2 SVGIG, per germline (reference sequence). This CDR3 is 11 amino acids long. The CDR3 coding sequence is TGTGCCTGGGGCACCTGGGCGGGCTACATCTTC. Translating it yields CAWGTWAGYIF.

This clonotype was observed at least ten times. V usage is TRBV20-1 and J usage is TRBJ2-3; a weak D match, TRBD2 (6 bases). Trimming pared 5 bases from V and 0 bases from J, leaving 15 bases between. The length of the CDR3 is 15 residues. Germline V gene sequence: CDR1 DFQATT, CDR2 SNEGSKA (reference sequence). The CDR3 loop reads CSAVRPRGSTDTQYF. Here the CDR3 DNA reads TGCAGTGCTGTAAGGCCCCGGGGGAGCACAGATACGCAGTATTTT.

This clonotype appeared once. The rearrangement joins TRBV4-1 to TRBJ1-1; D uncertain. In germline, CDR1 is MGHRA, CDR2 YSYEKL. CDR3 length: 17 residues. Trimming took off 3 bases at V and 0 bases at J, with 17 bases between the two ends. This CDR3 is CASSQTRGRAVNTEAFF. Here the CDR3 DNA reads TGCGCCAGCAGCCAGACCCGGGGTAGAGCTGTGAACACTGAAGCTTTCTTT.

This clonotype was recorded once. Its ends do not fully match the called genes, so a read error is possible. CDR3 DNA: TGTGCCAGCAGTAGCCAAGCCGGATCTGGGGCCAACGTCCTGACTTTC. Encoded protein: CASSSQAGSGANVLTF. The chain links TRBV10-3 to TRBJ2-6; D is ambiguous. This CDR3 has 16 amino acids. Germline CDR1 and CDR2: ENHRY and SYGVKD.

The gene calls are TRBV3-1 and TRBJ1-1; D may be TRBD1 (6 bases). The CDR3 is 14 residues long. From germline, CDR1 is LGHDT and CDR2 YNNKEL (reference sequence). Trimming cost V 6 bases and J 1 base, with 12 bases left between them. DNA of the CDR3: TGTGCCAGCAGTCAGGCCAGGGGGAACACTGAAGCTTTCTTT. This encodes CASSQARGNTEAFF. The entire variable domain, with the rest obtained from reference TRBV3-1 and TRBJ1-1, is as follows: DTAVSQTPKYLVTQMGNDKSIKCEQNLGHDTMYWYKQDSKKFLKIMFSYNNKELIINETVPNRFSPKSPDKAHLNLHINSLELGDSAVYFCASSQARGNTEAFFGQGTRLTVV.

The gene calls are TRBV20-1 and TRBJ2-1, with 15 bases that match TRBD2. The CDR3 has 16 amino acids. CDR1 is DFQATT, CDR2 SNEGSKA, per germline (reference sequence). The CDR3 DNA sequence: TGCAGCGAGCCGGGACTAGCGGGGGGACCAGAGAATGAGCAGTTCTTC. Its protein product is CSEPGLAGGPENEQFF.

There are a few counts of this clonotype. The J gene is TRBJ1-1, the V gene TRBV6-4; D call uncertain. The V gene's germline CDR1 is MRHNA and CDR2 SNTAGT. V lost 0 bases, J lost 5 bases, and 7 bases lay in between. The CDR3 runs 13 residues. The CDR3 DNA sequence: TGTGCCAGCAGTGACTCGCAGGAGACTGAAGCTTTCTTT. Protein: CASSDSQETEAFF.

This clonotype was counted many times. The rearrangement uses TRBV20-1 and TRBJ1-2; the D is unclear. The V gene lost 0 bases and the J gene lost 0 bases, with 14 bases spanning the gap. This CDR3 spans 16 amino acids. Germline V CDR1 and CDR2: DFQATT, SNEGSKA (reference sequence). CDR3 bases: TGCAGTGCTAGAGATCAACGGCTTGGAACTAACTATGGCTACACCTTC. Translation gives CSARDQRLGTNYGYTF.

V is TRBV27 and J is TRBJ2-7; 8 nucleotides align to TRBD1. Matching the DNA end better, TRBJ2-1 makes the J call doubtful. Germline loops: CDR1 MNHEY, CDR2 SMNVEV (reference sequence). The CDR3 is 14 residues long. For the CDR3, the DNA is TGTGCCAGCAGTTGGACAGGGCAAGGCAATGAGCAGTTCTTC. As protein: CASSWTGQGNEQFF.